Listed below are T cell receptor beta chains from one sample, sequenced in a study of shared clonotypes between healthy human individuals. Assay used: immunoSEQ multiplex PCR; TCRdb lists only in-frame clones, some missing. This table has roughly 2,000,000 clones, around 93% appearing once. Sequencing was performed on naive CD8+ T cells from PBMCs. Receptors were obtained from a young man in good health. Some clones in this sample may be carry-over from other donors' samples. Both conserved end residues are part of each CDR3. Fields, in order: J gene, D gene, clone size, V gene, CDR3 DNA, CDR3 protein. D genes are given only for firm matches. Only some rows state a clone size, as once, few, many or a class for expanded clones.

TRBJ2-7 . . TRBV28 TGTGCCAGCAGTTTAACGTTGGGAGACCCAGACTTATACGAGCAGTACTTC CASSLTLGDPDLYEQYF
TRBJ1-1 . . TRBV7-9 TGTGCCAGCCGATTGGTCAACACTGAAGCTTTCTTT CASRLVNTEAFF
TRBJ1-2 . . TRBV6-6 TGTGCCAGCAGTGGGAGGGGTGGCTACACCTTC CASSGRGGYTF
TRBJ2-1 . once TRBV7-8 TGTGCCAGCAGCTTAGCGGTAGCGGTCCCCTACAATGAGCAGTTCTTC CASSLAVAVPYNEQFF
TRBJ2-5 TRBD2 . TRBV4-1 TGCGCCAGCAGCCTAGAGGGTCTAGCGGGAGCTGAGACCCAGTACTTC CASSLEGLAGAETQYF
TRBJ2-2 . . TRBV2 TGTGCCAGCAGTGAAGCGCGGCAGGGTCTCGGGGAGCTGTTTTTT CASSEARQGLGELFF
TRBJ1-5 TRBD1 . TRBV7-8 TGTGCCAGCAGCTCCATGGACAGGCAAGATAGCAATCAGCCCCAGCATTTT CASSSMDRQDSNQPQHF
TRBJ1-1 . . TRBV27 TGTGCCAGCAGTTCCAAAACTTCGGGTGGGACTGAAGCTTTCTTT CASSSKTSGGTEAFF
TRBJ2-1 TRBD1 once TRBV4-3 TGCGCCAGCAGCCAGGGCCCCGGGACAGGGGGCAGTGAGCAGTTCTTC CASSQGPGTGGSEQFF
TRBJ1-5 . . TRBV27 TGTGCCAGCAGTTTATCTGACAGGTACAATCCTCAGCCCCAGCATTTT CASSLSDRYNPQPQHF
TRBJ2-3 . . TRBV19 TGTGCCAGTAGTATAGCTCCAGCCCCAGATACGCAGTATTTT CASSIAPAPDTQYF
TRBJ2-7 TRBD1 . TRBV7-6 TGTGCCAGCAGGGGGACAGGGTCCCACGAGCAGTACTTC CASRGTGSHEQYF
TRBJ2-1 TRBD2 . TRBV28 TGTGCCAGCAGTTTTAGATTTTCAGGACTAGCGGGAGTCCCGTCCTACAATGAGCAGTTCTTC CASSFRFSGLAGVPSYNEQFF
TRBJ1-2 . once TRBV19 TGTGCCAGTAGCCGGGCAGGGGACTATGGCTACACCTTC CASSRAGDYGYTF
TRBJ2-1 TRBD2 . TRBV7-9 TGTGCCAGCAGCTTAGAGGGACTAGCGGGAGGGCCCTCGTACAATGAGCAGTTCTTC CASSLEGLAGGPSYNEQFF
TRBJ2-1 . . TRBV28 TGTGCCAGCAGTTTAAGTCTGGTTGGGCAGTTCTTC CASSLSLVGQFF